This T cell receptor beta chain was observed in a study of T cell changes during pregnancy in multiple sclerosis (dated by TCRdb to the late 2010s). With regard to the full study: Changes in the T cell repertoire over the course of pregnancy were examined in this study in women with multiple sclerosis.

V was cut back by 5 bases and J by 5 bases, leaving a gap of 10 bases between them. The CDR3 numbers 13 residues from cysteine through phenylalanine. Only CDR3 DNA remains: 39 bases, in frame from the first base. The germline V gene sets CDR1 to SGHTA and CDR2 to FQGTGA. The count of this clone is one. Its antigen is unknown. The record has no base qualities; no much larger clone is one base away. Receptors were amplified or captured by the immunoSEQ multiplex PCR assay. TCRdb's version of the immuneACCESS table is confined to in-frame rearrangements and falls short of the full clone set. An unresolved V gene accounts for under half of the shortfall where checked; the remainder is of unknown origin. The sample has 35,000 to 45,000 clones on record, around 90% of them singletons. In total, the top ten clones hold nearly 2% of the sample.

The clonotype originates from a female donor in good health, enrolled as a control in a pregnancy study. The sequenced sample was CD4+ T cells from peripheral blood mononuclear cells, obtained after pregnancy. The V gene is TRBV7-3 and the J gene is TRBJ2-1; a tentative D call is TRBD2 (6 bases match). The nucleotides read TGTGCCAGCAGCCCAACTAGCAACAATGAGCAGTTCTTC. It translates as CASSPTSNNEQFF.